This T cell receptor beta chain is from a study of T cell repertoires in cytomegalovirus infection. The overall study: The public TCR beta signatures pointed to both CMV infection and matching HLA type.

Regarding the study as a whole: CMV carriers having the relevant HLA were flagged by cumulative public TCR beta family frequency. Ex vivo responses were dominated by HLA-C-restricted CMV-specific TCR beta clonotypes.

The CDR3 has 14 amino acids. Germline loops: CDR1 SGHTA, CDR2 FQGNSA. V lost 1 base and J 3 bases, leaving 10 bases between the germline ends. Using its own MiXCR run on the reads, TCRdb lists one record per CDR3 protein. Here the sample spans more than 140,000 distinct CDR3 sequences, roughly 6.5% being singletons. Ten or more counts support this clonotype. What it binds is unknown. This clonotype originated in a human donor in good health (CMV status not recorded). Some clones in this sample may be carry-over from other donors' samples. The V call is TRBV7-2, the J call TRBJ2-7; a possible D gene is TRBD1 (6 bases). The sample consisted of PBMCs. CDR3 loop: CASSLVQGIYEQYF. The CDR3, as DNA: TGTGCCAGCAGCTTAGTACAGGGAATCTACGAGCAGTACTTC.